This T cell receptor (beta chain) derives from a study of glioma-infiltrating T cells after dendritic cell vaccination. Study-level information: Dendritic cell vaccination trial patients had either newly diagnosed or recurrent glioblastoma.

Sequenced by immunoSEQ multiplex PCR; TCRdb stores in-frame clones only, minus some. This repertoire shows more than 30,000 clones, 85% to 95% found once; its top ten account for more than 2%. Notes on the study in general: Longer survival after dendritic cell vaccination followed higher pretreatment TIL content.

In this sample, this clone turned up a few times. What it binds is unknown. Selection required adequate fresh-frozen tumor tissue plus more than two years' survival data. Germline V lookup: CDR1 SGHRS, CDR2 YFSETQ. The germline V and J ends were trimmed by 0 bases and 1 base, with 15 bases remaining between them. This CDR3 region has 17 residues. Specimen: blood, collected before dendritic cell vaccination. This receptor was obtained from a human donor with glioblastoma. The chain employs TRBV5-1 and TRBJ2-3; D possibly corresponds to TRBD1 (6 bases). CDR3 DNA sequence: TGCGCCAGCAGCTTGGGTGGGGGCCGTGTCCGCACAGATACGCAGTATTTT. This sequence encodes CASSLGGGRVRTDTQYF.